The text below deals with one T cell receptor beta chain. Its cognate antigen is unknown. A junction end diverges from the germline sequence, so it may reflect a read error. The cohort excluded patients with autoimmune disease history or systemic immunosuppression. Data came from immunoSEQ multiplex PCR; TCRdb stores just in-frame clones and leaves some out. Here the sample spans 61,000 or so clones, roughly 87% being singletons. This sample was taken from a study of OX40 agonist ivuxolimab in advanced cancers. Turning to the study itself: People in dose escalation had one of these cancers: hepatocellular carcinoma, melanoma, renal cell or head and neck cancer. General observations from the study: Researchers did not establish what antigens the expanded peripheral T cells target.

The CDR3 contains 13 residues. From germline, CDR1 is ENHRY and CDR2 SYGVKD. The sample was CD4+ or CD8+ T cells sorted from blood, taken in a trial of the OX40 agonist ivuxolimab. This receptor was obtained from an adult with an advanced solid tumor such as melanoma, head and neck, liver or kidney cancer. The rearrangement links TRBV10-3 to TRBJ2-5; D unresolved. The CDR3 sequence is CAISTRQQEIQYF. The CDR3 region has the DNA TGTGCCATCAGCACTCGCCAACAAGAGATCCAGTACTTC.